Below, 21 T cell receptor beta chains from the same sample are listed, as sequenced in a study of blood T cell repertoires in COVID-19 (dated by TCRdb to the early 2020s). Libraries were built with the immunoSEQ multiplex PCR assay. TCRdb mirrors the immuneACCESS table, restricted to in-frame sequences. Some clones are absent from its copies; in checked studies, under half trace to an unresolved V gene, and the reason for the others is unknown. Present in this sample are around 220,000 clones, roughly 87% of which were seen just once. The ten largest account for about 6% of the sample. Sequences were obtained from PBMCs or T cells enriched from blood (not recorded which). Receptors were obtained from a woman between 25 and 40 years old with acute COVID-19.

CDR3 bases: TGTGCCAGCTCACCGGTGGACTCAAAGAACACTGAAGCTTTCTTT. This encodes CASSPVDSKNTEAFF. The gene calls are TRBV18 and TRBJ1-1; no clear D gene. Trimming removed 3 bases from V and 1 base from J, with 12 bases in between. The CDR3 runs to 15 residues. Looked up from germline, CDR1 is KGHSH and CDR2 is LQKENI.

Written as DNA, the CDR3 is TGTGCCAGCTCGGGACTAGCGAACACCGGGGAGCTGTTTTTT. Amino acids: CASSGLANTGELFF. The V and J genes are TRBV19 and TRBJ2-2; 8 positions agree with TRBD2. Germline loops: CDR1 LNHDA, CDR2 SQIVND (reference sequence). The ends lost 9 bases at V and 0 bases at J; junction bases unmatched: 3. There are 14 residues in the CDR3.

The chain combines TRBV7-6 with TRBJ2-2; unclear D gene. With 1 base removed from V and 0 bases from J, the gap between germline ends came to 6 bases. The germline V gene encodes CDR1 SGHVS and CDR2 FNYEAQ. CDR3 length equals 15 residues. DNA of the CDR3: TGTGCCAGCAGCTTAGGCGGCTCGAACACCGGGGAGCTGTTTTTT. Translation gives CASSLGGSNTGELFF.

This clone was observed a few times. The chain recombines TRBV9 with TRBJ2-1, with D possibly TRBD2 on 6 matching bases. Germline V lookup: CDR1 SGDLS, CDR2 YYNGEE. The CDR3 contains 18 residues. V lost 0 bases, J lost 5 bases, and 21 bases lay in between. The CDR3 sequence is CASSVAPGTLRGNNEQFF. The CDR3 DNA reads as TGTGCCAGCAGCGTAGCCCCAGGAACTTTGCGGGGTAACAATGAGCAGTTCTTC.

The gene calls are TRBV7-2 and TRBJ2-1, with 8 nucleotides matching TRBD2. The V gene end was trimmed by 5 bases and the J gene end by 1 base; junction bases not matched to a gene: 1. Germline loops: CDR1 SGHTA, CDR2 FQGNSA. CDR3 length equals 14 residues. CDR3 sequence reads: CASSPSGSYNEQFF. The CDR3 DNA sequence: TGTGCCAGCAGCCCTAGCGGGTCCTACAATGAGCAGTTCTTC. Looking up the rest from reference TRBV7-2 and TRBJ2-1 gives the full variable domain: GAGVSQSPSNKVTEKGKDVELRCDPISGHTALYWYRQSLGQGLEFLIYFQGNSAPDKSGLPSDRFSAERTGGSVSTLTIQRTQQEDSAVYLCASSPSGSYNEQFFGPGTRLTVL.

CDR3 coding DNA: TGTGCCACCAGTGATTTTAGTAGGGGGGACAGGGCAACTAATGAAAAACTGTTTTTT. Translated, it gives CATSDFSRGDRATNEKLFF. The rearrangement links TRBV24-1 to TRBJ1-4, with 9 bases fitting TRBD1. The CDR3 totals 19 residues. Germline loops: CDR1 KGHDR, CDR2 SFDVKD. V dropped 1 base and J dropped 0; count of bases not matched to a gene: 8.

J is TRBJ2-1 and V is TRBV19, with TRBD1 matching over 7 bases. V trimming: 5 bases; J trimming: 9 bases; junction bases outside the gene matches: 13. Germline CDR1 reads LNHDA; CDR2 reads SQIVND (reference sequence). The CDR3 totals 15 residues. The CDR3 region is CASSSPGTEVSEQFF. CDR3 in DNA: TGTGCCAGTAGTTCCCCCGGGACAGAGGTGAGTGAGCAGTTCTTC.

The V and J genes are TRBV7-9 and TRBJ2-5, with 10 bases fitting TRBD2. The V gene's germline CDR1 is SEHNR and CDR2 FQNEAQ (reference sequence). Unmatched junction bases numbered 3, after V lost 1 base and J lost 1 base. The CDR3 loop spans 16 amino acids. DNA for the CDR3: TGTGCCAGCAGCTTAGGACTAGCGGGCCTCCAAGAGACCCAGTACTTC. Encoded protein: CASSLGLAGLQETQYF.

The CDR3 DNA is TGTGCCTGGAGTGTAACCGGGGACTATGGCTACACCTTC. This sequence encodes CAWSVTGDYGYTF. The V gene is TRBV30, the J gene TRBJ1-2, with unresolved D. CDR3 size: 13 residues. Trimming took 0 bases from V and 3 from J, leaving 8 bases between them. Germline values: CDR1 GTSNPN, CDR2 SVGIG (reference sequence). The full variable domain, in which reference TRBV30 and TRBJ1-2 provide the parts outside the CDR3, is SQTIHQWPATLVQPVGSPLSLECTVEGTSNPNLYWYRQAAGRGLQLLFYSVGIGQISSEVPQNLSASRPQDRQFILSSKKLLLSDSGFYLCAWSVTGDYGYTFGSGTRLTVV.

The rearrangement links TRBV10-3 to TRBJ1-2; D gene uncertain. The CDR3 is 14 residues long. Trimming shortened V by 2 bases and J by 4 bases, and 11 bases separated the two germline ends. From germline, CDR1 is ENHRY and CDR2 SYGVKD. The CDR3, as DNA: TGTGCCATCAGTGAGGAGGTTTTGAGCTATGGCTACACCTTC. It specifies CAISEEVLSYGYTF.

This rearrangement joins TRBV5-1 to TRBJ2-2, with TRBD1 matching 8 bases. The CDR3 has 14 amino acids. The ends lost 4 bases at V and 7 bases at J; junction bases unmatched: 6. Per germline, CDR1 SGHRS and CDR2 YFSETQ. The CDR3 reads CASSLGQGGGELFF. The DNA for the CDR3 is TGCGCCAGCAGCCTTGGACAGGGAGGCGGGGAGCTGTTTTTT.

The DNA for the CDR3 is TGTGCCAGTAGTTGGTCGGCCCAGGCAAACACTGAAGCTTTCTTT. Protein: CASSWSAQANTEAFF. The chain has TRBV19 and TRBJ1-1; D is uncertain. Germline V gives CDR1 LNHDA, CDR2 SQIVND (reference sequence). V lost 5 bases, J lost 2 bases, and 15 bases lay in between. The CDR3 is 15 amino acids.

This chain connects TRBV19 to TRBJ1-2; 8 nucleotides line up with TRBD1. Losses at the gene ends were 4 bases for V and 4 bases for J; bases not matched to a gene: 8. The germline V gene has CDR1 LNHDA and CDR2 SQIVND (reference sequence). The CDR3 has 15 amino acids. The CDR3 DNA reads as TGTGCCAGTAGTACCGGACAGGGTGCGTTCTATGGCTACACCTTC. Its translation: CASSTGQGAFYGYTF.

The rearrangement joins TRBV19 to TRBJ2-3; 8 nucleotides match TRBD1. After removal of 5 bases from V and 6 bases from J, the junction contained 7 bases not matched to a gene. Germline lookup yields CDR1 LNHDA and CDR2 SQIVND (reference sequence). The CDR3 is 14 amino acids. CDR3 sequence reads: CASSRTGSVDTQYF. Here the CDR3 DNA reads TGTGCCAGTAGTCGGACAGGGAGCGTCGATACGCAGTATTTT.

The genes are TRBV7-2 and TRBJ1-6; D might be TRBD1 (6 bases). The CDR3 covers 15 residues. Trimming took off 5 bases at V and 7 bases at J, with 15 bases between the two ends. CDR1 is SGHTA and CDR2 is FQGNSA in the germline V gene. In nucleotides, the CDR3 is TGTGCCAGCAGCCCCCCCGGACAGAGAAATTCACCCCTCCACTTT. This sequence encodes CASSPPGQRNSPLHF.

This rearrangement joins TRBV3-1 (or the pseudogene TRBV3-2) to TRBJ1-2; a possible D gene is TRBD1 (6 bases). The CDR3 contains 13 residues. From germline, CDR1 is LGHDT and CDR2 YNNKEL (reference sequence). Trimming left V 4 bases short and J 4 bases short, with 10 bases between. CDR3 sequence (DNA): TGTGCCAGCAGCCGGACAGCCTTCTATGGCTACACCTTC. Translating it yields CASSRTAFYGYTF.

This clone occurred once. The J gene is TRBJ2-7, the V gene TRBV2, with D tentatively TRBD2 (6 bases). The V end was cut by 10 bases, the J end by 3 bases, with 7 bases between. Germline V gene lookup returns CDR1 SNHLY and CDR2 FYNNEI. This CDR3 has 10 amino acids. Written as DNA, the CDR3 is TGTGCCATGGGACTCTACGAGCAGTACTTC. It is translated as CAMGLYEQYF.

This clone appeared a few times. The CDR3 reads CASSSSTGGVEQYF. The DNA of the CDR3 is TGTGCCAGCAGCTCCTCCACAGGGGGCGTCGAGCAGTACTTC. This rearrangement joins TRBV11-3 to TRBJ2-7, with TRBD1 identical over 9 bases. V was clipped by 4 bases and J by 6 bases; unmatched bases: 7. Germline CDR1 reads SGHNT; CDR2 reads YENEEA. The CDR3 runs to 14 residues.

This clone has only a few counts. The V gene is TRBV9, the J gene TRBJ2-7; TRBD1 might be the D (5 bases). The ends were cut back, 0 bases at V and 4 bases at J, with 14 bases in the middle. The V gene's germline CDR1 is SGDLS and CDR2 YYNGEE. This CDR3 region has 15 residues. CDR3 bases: TGTGCCAGCAGCGTAGGGGTGCAGGGAAGGTACGAGCAGTACTTC. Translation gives CASSVGVQGRYEQYF. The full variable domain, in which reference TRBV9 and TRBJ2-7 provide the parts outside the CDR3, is DSGVTQTPKHLITATGQRVTLRCSPRSGDLSVYWYQQSLDQGLQFLIQYYNGEERAKGNILERFSAQQFPDLHSELNLSSLELGDSALYFCASSVGVQGRYEQYFGPGTRLTVT.

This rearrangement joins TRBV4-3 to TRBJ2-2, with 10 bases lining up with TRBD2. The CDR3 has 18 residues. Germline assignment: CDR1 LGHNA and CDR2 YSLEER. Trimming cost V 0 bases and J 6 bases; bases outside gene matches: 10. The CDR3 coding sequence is TGCGCCAGCAGCCAAGATCCAGCGGGAGGGGTTAAGGCCGGGGAGCTGTTTTTT. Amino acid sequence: CASSQDPAGGVKAGELFF.

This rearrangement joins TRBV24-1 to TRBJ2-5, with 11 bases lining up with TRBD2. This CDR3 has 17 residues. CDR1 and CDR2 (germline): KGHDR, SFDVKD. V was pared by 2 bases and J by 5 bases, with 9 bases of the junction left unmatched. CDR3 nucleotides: TGTGCCACCAGTGATTCGCTTTCACCTAGCGGGAGGGAGACCCAGTACTTC. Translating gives CATSDSLSPSGRETQYF.